A single sample is the source of the 18 T cell receptor beta chains below, sequenced in a study of early T cells in non-severe SARS-CoV-2 infection. TCRdb reprocessed the 5' RACE reads via MiXCR and lists one record per CDR3 protein. The repertoire consists of more than 65,000 distinct CDR3 sequences, with 9.5% to 15% occurring once and the leading ten covering approximately 4%. Sequenced sample: whole blood. Source of these receptors: an adult who was a healthcare worker with PCR-confirmed SARS-CoV-2 infection or an uninfected control (not recorded which).

This clonotype was seen many times. V gene TRBV20-1 combines with J gene TRBJ2-3; 10 nucleotides match TRBD2. V gave up 3 bases and J gave up 3 bases; unmatched junction bases: 3. Germline loops: CDR1 DFQATT, CDR2 SNEGSKA (reference sequence). The CDR3 runs 14 residues. The CDR3 DNA follows: TGCAGTGCTAGGCCAGCGGGAGGGACAGATACGCAGTATTTT. Translation gives CSARPAGGTDTQYF.

The sample holds a few counts of this clonotype. The chain is built from TRBV14 and TRBJ2-2, with D maybe TRBD2 (5 bases). From germline, CDR1 is SGHDN and CDR2 FVKESK. The V and J ends lost 1 base and 8 bases respectively, with 11 bases between them. The CDR3 loop spans 14 amino acids. The chain's CDR3 is CASSQVRLSGELFF. Written as DNA, the CDR3 is TGTGCCAGCAGCCAAGTGAGACTATCGGGGGAGCTGTTTTTT.

This clonotype was seen repeatedly, ten times or more. The rearrangement joins TRBV28 to TRBJ2-4; possible D gene TRBD2, 6 bases. Between the trimmed V and J ends, which lost 2 bases and 15 bases, there was a span of 11 bases. CDR1 and CDR2 (germline): MDHEN, SYDVKM. The CDR3 length is 11 residues. Here the CDR3 reads CASSLGGVGYF. The CDR3 nucleotides are TGTGCCAGCAGTTTAGGCGGGGTAGGGTACTTC.

This clonotype was seen many times. V usage is TRBV7-9 and J usage is TRBJ2-7; D uncertain. V was pared by 6 bases and J by 0 bases, with 6 bases between. There are 12 residues in the CDR3. Germline CDR1 reads SEHNR; CDR2 reads FQNEAQ (reference sequence). The CDR3 protein is CASSPTSYEQYF. The CDR3 region has the DNA TGTGCCAGCAGTCCCACCTCCTACGAGCAGTACTTC. The full variable domain, completed using reference TRBV7-9 and TRBJ2-7, is DTGVSQNPRHKITKRGQNVTFRCDPISEHNRLYWYRQTLGQGPEFLTYFQNEAQLEKSRLLSDRFSAERPKGSFSTLEIQRTEQGDSAMYLCASSPTSYEQYFGPGTRLTVT.

In this sample, this clonotype turned up many times. V gene TRBV27 combines with J gene TRBJ1-5, with D hard to call. The CDR3 spans 13 residues. Between the trimmed V and J ends, which lost 4 bases and 2 bases, there was a span of 6 bases. Per the germline V gene, CDR1 is MNHEY and CDR2 is SMNVEV (reference sequence). CDR3 DNA sequence: TGTGCCAGCAGTTCCCTAGGCAATCAGCCCCAGCATTTT. Protein sequence: CASSSLGNQPQHF.

This clonotype appeared many times. This chain connects TRBV7-6 to TRBJ2-2; 9 bases match TRBD1. The CDR3 has 17 amino acids. V lost 0 bases, J lost 7 bases, and 9 bases stayed unmatched. Germline values: CDR1 SGHVS, CDR2 FNYEAQ. The CDR3 region has the DNA TGTGCCAGCAGCTTAGCACCAGGGACAGGGTTCGGCGGGGAGCTGTTTTTT. The encoded protein is CASSLAPGTGFGGELFF.

This clonotype was detected ten times or more. The rearrangement uses TRBV20-1 and TRBJ2-7; D is unresolved. The V gene's germline CDR1 is DFQATT and CDR2 SNEGSKA (reference sequence). This CDR3 has 14 residues. V lost 5 bases and J 9 bases, leaving 23 bases between the germline ends. DNA of the CDR3: TGCAGTGCTCCTCAGGCCGGAGTATCTCCGAGGCAGTACTTC. Its protein product is CSAPQAGVSPRQYF.

Many counts were recorded for this clonotype. The V gene is TRBV9, the J gene TRBJ2-7; 7 positions match TRBD1. The germline V gene encodes CDR1 SGDLS and CDR2 YYNGEE. The J segment lost 2 bases and the V segment lost 2 bases, leaving 7 bases of the junction unmatched. The CDR3 consists of 15 residues. The CDR3 DNA follows: TGTGCCAGCAGCGTGGGAATGGACAGGACCTACGAGCAGTACTTC. Its translation is CASSVGMDRTYEQYF.

This clonotype came up a few times. This chain connects TRBV6-1 to TRBJ1-5, with D perhaps matching TRBD1 (5 bases). The V gene's germline CDR1 is MNHNS and CDR2 SASEGT. Trimming removed 6 bases at V and 1 base at J, with 10 bases between. CDR3 length: 14 amino acids. The CDR3 protein is CASSREVSNQPQHF. CDR3 bases: TGTGCCAGCAGCAGGGAAGTGAGCAATCAGCCCCAGCATTTT.

The V call is TRBV28, the J call TRBJ1-4; D unresolved. CDR1 MDHEN and CDR2 SYDVKM come from the germline V gene. V shed 6 bases and J shed 8 bases, with 10 bases lying between them. The CDR3 is 12 amino acids. CDR3 amino acids: CASSPESEKLFF. The CDR3 coding sequence is TGTGCCAGCAGCCCAGAGTCGGAAAAACTGTTTTTT.

The chain recombines TRBV28 with TRBJ2-2, with 9 bases aligning to TRBD2. CDR1 and CDR2 from the germline V gene are MDHEN and SYDVKM. With 2 bases clipped from V and 2 bases from J, the junction kept 18 bases outside the gene matches. The CDR3 has 21 residues. The CDR3 coding sequence is TGTGCCAGCAGTTTAAGGTTCTGGGTGGCTAGCGGGACCAGCAACACCGGGGAGCTGTTTTTT. The encoded protein is CASSLRFWVASGTSNTGELFF.

This clonotype occurred many times. The genes are TRBV2 and TRBJ1-1, with D possibly being TRBD1 (5 bases). The V gene lost 4 bases and the J gene lost 14 bases, with 29 bases spanning the gap. The length of the CDR3 is 16 residues. Germline CDR1 and CDR2: SNHLY and FYNNEI. CDR3: CASSGQGTARVSKNFF. DNA for the CDR3: TGTGCCAGCAGTGGGCAGGGAACGGCCAGGGTTTCGAAAAACTTCTTT.

This clonotype was seen more than once but under ten times. The chain uses TRBV3-1 and TRBJ2-7; D possibly corresponds to TRBD2 (6 bases). Germline-derived CDR1 and CDR2 are LGHDT and YNNKEL (reference sequence). The CDR3 consists of 14 residues. V lost 6 bases and J lost 2, with 14 bases in between. DNA for the CDR3: TGTGCCAGCAGTGGGGACGCGGGGCCCTACGAGCAGTACTTC. Translating it yields CASSGDAGPYEQYF.

V and J are TRBV14 and TRBJ2-5, with 7 bases aligning to TRBD1. V lost 4 bases and J lost 0; bases outside the gene matches: 5. Germline V lookup: CDR1 SGHDN, CDR2 FVKESK. The CDR3 length is 15 residues. CDR3 protein: CASSPRDRNQETQYF. The CDR3 DNA reads as TGTGCCAGCAGCCCCCGGGACAGAAACCAAGAGACCCAGTACTTC.

This clonotype was seen more than once but under ten times. The chain employs TRBV2 and TRBJ1-6; 7 nucleotides match TRBD1. V dropped 0 bases and J dropped 10; count of bases not matched to a gene: 3. The CDR3 runs 14 residues. Germline values: CDR1 SNHLY, CDR2 FYNNEI. The CDR3 sequence is CASSEATGRSPLHF. The CDR3 DNA reads TGTGCCAGCAGTGAAGCGACAGGGAGATCACCCCTCCACTTT. Together with reference TRBV2 and TRBJ1-6, the CDR3 gives the full variable domain: EPEVTQTPSHQVTQMGQEVILRCVPISNHLYFYWYRQILGQKVEFLVSFYNNEISEKSEIFDDQFSVERPDGSNFTLKIRSTKLEDSAMYFCASSEATGRSPLHFGNGTRLTVT.

As DNA, the CDR3 is TGTGCCAGCAGCTTGCCCAGCGGGAGGTTATTCAATGAGCAGTTCTTC. It is translated as CASSLPSGRLFNEQFF. The chain employs TRBV5-6 and TRBJ2-1; 9 bases line up with TRBD2. V shed 1 base, J shed 6 bases, and the junction held 8 bases outside the gene matches. The V gene's germline CDR1 is SGHDT and CDR2 YYEEEE. The CDR3 sequence is 16 residues long.

This clonotype turned up a few times. The gene calls are TRBV3-1 and TRBJ2-7; 7 bases line up with TRBD2. This CDR3 is 17 amino acids long. Losses at the gene ends were 3 bases for V and 5 bases for J; bases not matched to a gene: 16. Germline values: CDR1 LGHDT, CDR2 YNNKEL (reference sequence). The CDR3 nucleotides read TGTGCCAGCAGCCAGGTCCATTACGCGGGAGCGATCGACGAGCAGTACTTC. It encodes CASSQVHYAGAIDEQYF.

As for this clonotype: This could be a read error, since a much larger clone is one nucleotide away. The chain carries TRBV10-3 and TRBJ1-4; the D is unclear. The CDR3 runs to 15 residues. The germline CDR1 and CDR2 sequences are ENHRY and SYGVKD. Trimming removed 3 bases at V and 8 bases at J, with 16 bases between. The DNA of the CDR3 is TGTGCCATCAGTGACAATTCGGGCGGCGGCGAAAAACTGTTTTTT. Translating gives CAISDNSGGGEKLFF.